This entry lists 5 T cell receptor beta chains sequenced from one sample in a study of beta chain features in type 1 diabetes. Study-wide results and caveats: Type 1 diabetes patients had TCRB CDR3s that were shorter (moderately but significantly so) in all four CD4+ subsets.

These receptors' antigens are unknown. Expressed TCRB transcripts were sequenced because the isolated RNA had all been reverse transcribed beforehand. Sequencing used immunoSEQ multiplex PCR; TCRdb keeps in-frame clones, though not all of them. Among 500,000 to 650,000 clones listed, about an eighth were seen once. The sample consisted of naive CD4+ T cells from blood. Source of these receptors: a man in his thirties or forties with type 1 diabetes.

This clone was detected only a few times. V usage is TRBV5-6 and J usage is TRBJ1-2, with D perhaps matching TRBD1 (6 bases). CDR1 and CDR2 from the germline V gene are SGHDT and YYEEEE. V was shortened by 4 bases and J by 1 base, with 14 bases between the two germline ends. The CDR3 spans 15 residues. The chain's CDR3 is CASSPAGHLNYGYTF. The CDR3 region has the DNA TGTGCCAGCAGCCCGGCGGGACACCTTAACTATGGCTACACCTTC.

Points on this clone: Other DNA sequences in this specimen translate into the identical CDR3. The gene calls are TRBV7-2 and TRBJ2-4; 7 bases agree with TRBD2. Losses at the gene ends were 3 bases for V and 5 bases for J; bases not matched to a gene: 1. Per the germline V gene, CDR1 is SGHTA and CDR2 is FQGNSA. The CDR3 has 13 amino acids. This CDR3 reads CASSLAGENIQYF. CDR3 DNA sequence: TGTGCCAGCAGCTTGGCGGGGGAAAACATTCAGTACTTC.

V gene TRBV19 combines with J gene TRBJ2-3; no firm D call. Trimming stripped 4 bases from V and 1 base from J, with 3 bases between. Per germline, CDR1 LNHDA and CDR2 SQIVND (reference sequence). The CDR3 runs 12 residues. In DNA form, the CDR3 reads TGTGCCAGTAGTACCCGCACAGATACGCAGTATTTT. It encodes CASSTRTDTQYF.

CDR3 nucleotide sequence: TGTGCCAGCAACCCGAAGTGGGGGGACGATGAGCAGTTCTTC. It is translated as CASNPKWGDDEQFF. This sequence joins TRBV7-8 and TRBJ2-1, with a possible D match to TRBD2 (6 bases). The ends were cut back, 7 bases at V and 8 bases at J, with 18 bases in the middle. Looked up from germline, CDR1 is SGHVS and CDR2 is FQNEAQ. The CDR3 has 14 amino acids.

The table lists this clone with a few counts. The chain is built from TRBV30 and TRBJ1-6; a weak D match, TRBD1 (5 bases). Germline V gene sequence: CDR1 GTSNPN, CDR2 SVGIG (reference sequence). The CDR3 is 15 amino acids. Trimming took off 1 base at V and 10 bases at J, with 17 bases between the two ends. The CDR3 DNA follows: TGTGCCTGGAGTGGCCCGGGACGTAAAGTCTCACCCCTCCACTTT. Translating it yields CAWSGPGRKVSPLHF. Supplemented by reference TRBV30 and TRBJ1-6, the full variable domain reads SQTIHQWPATLVQPVGSPLSLECTVEGTSNPNLYWYRQAAGRGLQLLFYSVGIGQISSEVPQNLSASRPQDRQFILSSKKLLLSDSGFYLCAWSGPGRKVSPLHFGNGTRLTVT.